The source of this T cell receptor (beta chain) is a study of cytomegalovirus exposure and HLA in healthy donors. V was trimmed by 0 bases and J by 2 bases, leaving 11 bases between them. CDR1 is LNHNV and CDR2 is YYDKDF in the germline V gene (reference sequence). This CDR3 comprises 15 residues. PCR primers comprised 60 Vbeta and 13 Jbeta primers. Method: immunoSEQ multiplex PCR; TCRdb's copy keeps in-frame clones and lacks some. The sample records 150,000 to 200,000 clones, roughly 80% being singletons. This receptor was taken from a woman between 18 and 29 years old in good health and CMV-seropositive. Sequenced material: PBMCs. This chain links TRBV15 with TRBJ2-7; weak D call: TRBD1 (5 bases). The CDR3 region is CATSRDYSGTYEQYF. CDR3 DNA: TGTGCCACCAGCAGAGATTATTCAGGGACCTACGAGCAGTACTTC.